The sequence of this T cell receptor (beta chain) was determined in a study of control samples from healthy donors and cancer patients. Using immunoSEQ multiplex PCR, the repertoire was profiled, and TCRdb retains in-frame clones only, with some absent. The table has about 410,000 clones, 80% to 95% seen once; the top ten hold around 6.8%. CDR1 GTSNPN and CDR2 SVGIG come from the germline V gene (reference sequence). The CDR3 covers 13 residues. This receptor was identified in a man aged 40-49 years with head and neck cancer. This chain connects TRBV30 to TRBJ1-2; maybe TRBD1 (5 bases). The sample taken for sequencing was PBMCs. The CDR3 coding sequence is TGTTGCCTGGAGGGACGGAAGTTCTATGGCTACACCTTC. Residues: CCLEGRKFYGYTF. Using reference TRBV30 and TRBJ1-2 for the parts outside the CDR3, the full variable domain is SQTIHQWPATLVQPVGSPLSLECTVEGTSNPNLYWYRQAAGRGLQLLFYSVGIGQISSEVPQNLSASRPQDRQFILSSKKLLLSDSGFYLCCLEGRKFYGYTFGSGTRLTVV.